The next 19 T cell receptor beta chains were all read from a single sample in a study of cytomegalovirus exposure and HLA in healthy donors. PCR primers comprised 60 Vbeta and 13 Jbeta primers. Clones were sequenced by immunoSEQ multiplex PCR, and TCRdb holds only the in-frame ones, with some missing. This table has roughly 150,000 clones, about 80% appearing once. The specimen sequenced was PBMCs. The receptors originated from a woman aged 40 to 50 in good health and CMV-seronegative.

This chain connects TRBV7-9 to TRBJ2-3, with a possible D match to TRBD2 (6 bases). The CDR3 totals 16 residues. V lost 5 bases to trimming and J lost 1 base, with 16 bases between them. Germline assignment: CDR1 SEHNR and CDR2 FQNEAQ (reference sequence). CDR3 nucleotide sequence: TGTGCCAGCAGCCCCCGACTGGGCGGGGGCACAGATACGCAGTATTTT. As protein: CASSPRLGGGTDTQYF.

The V and J genes are TRBV11-2 and TRBJ2-3; D call uncertain. V gave up 4 bases and J gave up 6 bases, with 17 bases separating them. Germline V gene lookup returns CDR1 SGHAT and CDR2 FQNNGV. The CDR3 spans 15 residues. In nucleotides, the CDR3 is TGTGCCAGCAGCTCCGGCGGCTACCACGGGGATACGCAGTATTTT. This translates into CASSSGGYHGDTQYF.

This chain joins TRBV6-5 and TRBJ1-5; D is undetermined. Per the germline V gene, CDR1 is MNHEY and CDR2 is SVGAGI. The CDR3 extends over 13 amino acids. The V end lost 6 bases, the J end lost 3 bases, and 9 bases lay between the germline ends. CDR3 coding DNA: TGTGCCAGCAGCCGAGGGCCCAATCAGCCCCAGCATTTT. Translated: CASSRGPNQPQHF.

This chain connects TRBV5-6 to TRBJ2-7; TRBD2 aligns across 8 bases. The CDR3 covers 14 residues. V lost 4 bases and J lost 5; bases outside the gene matches: 8. The germline V gene has CDR1 SGHDT and CDR2 YYEEEE. In DNA, the CDR3 is TGTGCCAGCAGCGAGGGACTAGTTGGGAACGAGCAGTACTTC. It specifies CASSEGLVGNEQYF.

This clone has just a few counts. The rearrangement joins TRBV19 to TRBJ2-5; 7 nucleotides match TRBD2. Losses at the gene ends were 3 bases for V and 5 bases for J; bases not matched to a gene: 9. Looked up from germline, CDR1 is LNHDA and CDR2 is SQIVND (reference sequence). This CDR3 spans 15 amino acids. The DNA for the CDR3 is TGTGCCAGTAGTATTCCGGGCGGGAGCGGCGAGACCCAGTACTTC. The encoded protein is CASSIPGGSGETQYF.

The chain uses TRBV29-1 and TRBJ2-3; 13 positions agree with TRBD2. The V gene's germline CDR1 is SQVTM and CDR2 ANQGSEA. V was clipped by 5 bases and J by 0 bases; unmatched bases: 2. This CDR3 region has 15 residues. Here the CDR3 reads CSVTSGGASTDTQYF. CDR3 bases: TGCAGCGTTACTAGCGGGGGGGCGAGCACAGATACGCAGTATTTT.

The chain has TRBV11-2 and TRBJ1-2; 10 bases agree with TRBD1. The J segment lost 6 bases and the V segment lost 4 bases, leaving 5 bases of the junction unmatched. There are 14 residues in the CDR3. Germline V gene sequence: CDR1 SGHAT, CDR2 FQNNGV. The CDR3: CASSSKDRGNGYTF. The CDR3 DNA follows: TGTGCCAGCAGCTCCAAGGACAGGGGGAATGGCTACACCTTC.

This clone was counted a few times. The chain links TRBV11-3 to TRBJ1-6; 8 bases are shared with TRBD1. V dropped 1 base and J dropped 6; count of bases not matched to a gene: 2. The germline CDR1 and CDR2 sequences are SGHNT and YENEEA. CDR3 size: 15 residues. In DNA form, the CDR3 reads TGTGCCAGCAGCTTAGTGGGACAGGTTAATTCACCCCTCCACTTT. Translation gives CASSLVGQVNSPLHF.

This chain uses TRBV2 with TRBJ2-5; a weak D match, TRBD2 (5 bases). The CDR3 consists of 14 residues. Germline-derived CDR1 and CDR2 are SNHLY and FYNNEI. Trimming took off 2 bases at V and 5 bases at J, with 12 bases between the two ends. CDR3 DNA: TGTGCCAGCAGTGAACGAAGGTCGGGGGAGACCCAGTACTTC. It codes for CASSERRSGETQYF. Based on the CDR3 plus reference TRBV2 and TRBJ2-5, the full variable domain is EPEVTQTPSHQVTQMGQEVILRCVPISNHLYFYWYRQILGQKVEFLVSFYNNEISEKSEIFDDQFSVERPDGSNFTLKIRSTKLEDSAMYFCASSERRSGETQYFGPGTRLLVL.

The V gene is TRBV6-1, the J gene TRBJ2-3; tentative D call: TRBD1 (6 bases). The germline V and J ends were trimmed by 4 bases and 7 bases, with 12 bases remaining between them. The CDR3 is 13 residues long. Germline V gene sequence: CDR1 MNHNS, CDR2 SASEGT. CDR3 DNA sequence: TGTGCCAGCAGTGGCGACAGGAGGAATACGCAGTATTTT. This codes for CASSGDRRNTQYF.

CDR3 in amino acids: CASSLGRGRLPQHF. The CDR3 DNA sequence: TGTGCCAGCAGCTTGGGGAGGGGTAGGCTGCCCCAGCATTTT. This chain uses TRBV5-6 with TRBJ1-5; D is possibly TRBD1 (5 bases). V was trimmed by 0 bases and J by 9 bases, leaving 13 bases between them. Germline CDR1 and CDR2: SGHDT and YYEEEE. The CDR3 totals 14 residues.

The chain is built from TRBV19 and TRBJ1-1; TRBD1 aligns across 10 bases. Germline assignment: CDR1 LNHDA and CDR2 SQIVND (reference sequence). The CDR3 totals 13 residues. The V gene end was trimmed by 7 bases and the J gene end by 5 bases; junction bases not matched to a gene: 4. Here the CDR3 reads CASTRGQGTEAFF. In DNA, the CDR3 is TGTGCCAGTACCCGGGGACAGGGGACTGAAGCTTTCTTT.

V gene TRBV27 combines with J gene TRBJ2-5; 9 bases agree with TRBD2. CDR1 is MNHEY and CDR2 is SMNVEV in the germline V gene (reference sequence). There are 16 residues in the CDR3. Losses at the gene ends were 6 bases for V and 3 bases for J; bases not matched to a gene: 11. CDR3 DNA sequence: TGTGCCAGCAGCCCCTGGGTTGCGGGGGGGAAAGAGACCCAGTACTTC. Protein: CASSPWVAGGKETQYF.

The CDR3 loop is CASSPTTGIYGYTF. DNA of the CDR3: TGTGCCAGCAGTCCAACGACAGGGATCTATGGCTACACCTTC. The V and J genes are TRBV5-4 and TRBJ1-2, with 7 bases fitting TRBD1. Trimming cost V 5 bases and J 4 bases; bases outside gene matches: 8. From germline, CDR1 is SGHNT and CDR2 YYREEE (reference sequence). The CDR3 has 14 amino acids.

On this clone: The same CDR3 is also encoded by other DNA sequences in this sample. The chain is built from TRBV28 and TRBJ1-4; 8 bases are a match to TRBD1. The CDR3 loop spans 15 amino acids. The germline V gene has CDR1 MDHEN and CDR2 SYDVKM. The junction had 7 bases not matched to a gene; V was cut back by 5 bases and J by 5 bases. The CDR3 loop reads CASSLDRANNEKLFF. Here the CDR3 DNA reads TGTGCCAGCAGTCTGGACAGGGCAAACAATGAAAAACTGTTTTTT.

CDR3: CASSHEIWGGATDTQYF. In nucleotides, the CDR3 is TGCGCCAGCAGCCACGAAATTTGGGGGGGCGCCACAGATACGCAGTATTTT. V and J are TRBV4-3 and TRBJ2-3, with a tentative D call TRBD2 (7 bases). The CDR3 is 17 residues long. Germline values: CDR1 LGHNA, CDR2 YSLEER. Trimming removed 3 bases at V and 2 bases at J, with 18 bases between.

The V call is TRBV6-6, the J call TRBJ1-3; 8 nucleotides agree with TRBD1. Germline CDR1 MNHNY, CDR2 SVGAGI (reference sequence). The V and J ends lost 5 bases and 2 bases, in that order; junction bases with no gene match: 5. The CDR3 is 15 amino acids. This CDR3 is CASSETGETGNTIYF. The CDR3 DNA reads as TGTGCCAGCAGTGAGACAGGGGAAACTGGAAACACCATATATTTT.

The chain joins TRBV7-3 to TRBJ2-2; D is uncertain. Trimming took 4 bases from V and 3 from J, leaving 3 bases between them. Germline lookup yields CDR1 SGHTA and CDR2 FQGTGA. The CDR3 runs to 12 residues. The CDR3 sequence: CASSSYTGELFF. The CDR3 DNA reads as TGTGCCAGCAGCTCGTACACCGGGGAGCTGTTTTTT.

The chain carries TRBV10-3 and TRBJ2-3; D unclear. V lost 6 bases and J 1 base, leaving 8 bases between the germline ends. The germline V gene encodes CDR1 ENHRY and CDR2 SYGVKD. The CDR3 is made up of 13 amino acids. CDR3 nucleotides: TGTGCCATCAGGGTCCCGGGCACAGATACGCAGTATTTT. It specifies CAIRVPGTDTQYF.